This TCR beta chain was captured by sequencing in a study of T cell responses to AZD1222 COVID-19 vaccine. Findings and limits, study-wide: Clonal diversity may have been underestimated, and the donors were mostly white British, with more females than males. The number of AZD1222 recipients seropositive at baseline was only six. Spike-specific TCR breadth and depth rose after two AZD1222 doses.

In germline, CDR1 is LGHNA, CDR2 YSLEER. Trimming at V came to 7 bases and at J to 8 bases, leaving 15 bases not matched to a gene. The CDR3 is 16 amino acids. Note on this clone: Its specificity is not known.

The assay was immunoSEQ multiplex PCR, and TCRdb's table has in-frame clones only and misses some. Of 95,000 to 150,000 clones listed, about nine tenths are singletons. The clonotype originates from an adult who received the AZD1222 COVID-19 vaccine. The chain recombines TRBV4-3 with TRBJ2-3; 10 nucleotides agree with TRBD2. Sequences were derived from peripheral blood, sampled 28 days after the second AZD1222 dose. This CDR3 reads CASTAFLAGASATQYF. CDR3 nucleotide sequence: TGCGCCAGCACGGCATTCCTAGCGGGGGCCTCCGCTACGCAGTATTTT.